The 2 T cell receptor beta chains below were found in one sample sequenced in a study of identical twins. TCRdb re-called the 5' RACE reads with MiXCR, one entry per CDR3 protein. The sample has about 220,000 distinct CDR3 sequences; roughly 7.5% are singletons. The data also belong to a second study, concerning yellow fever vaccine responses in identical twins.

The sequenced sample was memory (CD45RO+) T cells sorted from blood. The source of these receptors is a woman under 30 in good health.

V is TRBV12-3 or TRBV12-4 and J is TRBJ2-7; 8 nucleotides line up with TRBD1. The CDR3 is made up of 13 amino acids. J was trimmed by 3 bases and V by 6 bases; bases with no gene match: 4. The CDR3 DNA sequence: TGTGCCAGCAGACCTACAGGGGGCTACGAGCAGTACTTC. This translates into CASRPTGGYEQYF.

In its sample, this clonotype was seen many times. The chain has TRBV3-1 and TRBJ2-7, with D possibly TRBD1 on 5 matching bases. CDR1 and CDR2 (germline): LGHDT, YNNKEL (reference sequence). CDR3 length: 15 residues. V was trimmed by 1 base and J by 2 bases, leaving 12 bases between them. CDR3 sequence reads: CASSQAWTSAYEQYF. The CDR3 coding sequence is TGTGCCAGCAGCCAAGCGTGGACATCGGCCTACGAGCAGTACTTC.